Following are 8 T cell receptor beta chains from one sample sequenced in a study of T cells in Graves' hyperthyroidism and ophthalmopathy. Amplification of TCR beta CDR3 regions was performed using RNA transcripts as template. The TCR CDR3 was amplified in a first-round RT-PCR using the HTBI primer set. TCRdb re-analysed the multiplex PCR reads in MiXCR, keeping a single row per CDR3 protein. The sample lists just over 550,000 distinct CDR3 sequences; just over 45% were seen once. The material sequenced was peripheral blood or thyroid tissue (not recorded which). These receptor sequences come from a woman in her late teens or twenties with Graves' hyperthyroidism.

In this sample, this clonotype turned up many times. This chain connects TRBV7-2 to TRBJ2-2, with unresolved D. The germline CDR1 and CDR2 sequences are SGHTA and FQGNSA. The V gene lost 7 bases and the J gene lost 6 bases, with 9 bases spanning the gap. This CDR3 is 12 amino acids long. CDR3 nucleotide sequence: TGTGCCAGCACCCTTGGGGCCGGGGAGCTGTTTTTT. Its protein is CASTLGAGELFF.

This clonotype was observed a few times. The J gene is TRBJ1-1, the V gene TRBV7-9; the match to TRBD1 covers 9 bases. This CDR3 has 15 residues. V was pared by 5 bases and J by 0 bases, with 4 bases of the junction left unmatched. Germline V gene sequence: CDR1 SEHNR, CDR2 FQNEAQ (reference sequence). In DNA form, the CDR3 reads TGTGCCAGCAGCCCTCGGGACAGGGTGAACACTGAAGCTTTCTTT. Protein product: CASSPRDRVNTEAFF.

This clonotype occurred a few times. This chain joins TRBV7-9 and TRBJ1-5; D perhaps matches TRBD1 (5 bases). Germline loops: CDR1 SEHNR, CDR2 FQNEAQ (reference sequence). The CDR3 extends over 14 amino acids. V was shortened by 1 base and J by 6 bases, with 10 bases between the two germline ends. CDR3 sequence (DNA): TGTGCCAGCAGCTTAGAAGCGGGGGGTCAGCCCCAGCATTTT. As protein: CASSLEAGGQPQHF. Using reference TRBV7-9 and TRBJ1-5 for the parts outside the CDR3, the full variable domain is DTGVSQNPRHKITKRGQNVTFRCDPISEHNRLYWYRQTLGQGPEFLTYFQNEAQLEKSRLLSDRFSAERPKGSFSTLEIQRTEQGDSAMYLCASSLEAGGQPQHFGDGTRLSIL.

The CDR3 bases are TGTGCCAGCAGCCAAGCCCCCCGGACAGCGAACACTGAAGCTTTCTTT. Translated: CASSQAPRTANTEAFF. V is TRBV7-9 and J is TRBJ1-1; D is possibly TRBD1 (6 bases). CDR3 size: 16 residues. V was trimmed by 5 bases and J by 1 base, leaving 17 bases between them. Germline lookup yields CDR1 SEHNR and CDR2 FQNEAQ (reference sequence).

The V call is TRBV20-1, the J call TRBJ2-7; 7 nucleotides agree with TRBD2. The CDR3 contains 15 residues. V lost 7 bases and J lost 0; bases outside the gene matches: 12. CDR1 and CDR2 from the germline V gene are DFQATT and SNEGSKA (reference sequence). The CDR3 bases are TGCAGTGGAGAGGGGCTAGCGGCGAGCTCCTACGAGCAGTACTTC. Its translation: CSGEGLAASSYEQYF.

V is TRBV20-1 and J is TRBJ1-1, with D hard to call. The CDR3 is made up of 13 amino acids. The V and J ends lost 1 base and 5 bases respectively, with 11 bases between them. Germline V lookup: CDR1 DFQATT, CDR2 SNEGSKA (reference sequence). The CDR3 DNA reads TGCAGTGCTAGAGCTGGCGGAGGGACTGAAGCTTTCTTT. Its protein is CSARAGGGTEAFF.

The table lists this clonotype with many counts. In DNA, the CDR3 is TGTGCCAGCAGCTTGGACAGCTACTACGAGCAGTACTTC. It is translated as CASSLDSYYEQYF. V and J are TRBV7-9 and TRBJ2-7; D is perhaps TRBD1 (6 bases). This CDR3 is built from 13 residues. V lost 3 bases, J lost 3 bases, and 9 bases lay in between. Germline V CDR1 and CDR2: SEHNR, FQNEAQ (reference sequence).

The rearrangement uses TRBV12-3 or TRBV12-4 and TRBJ1-2; D remains unclear. The CDR3 consists of 15 residues. V was cut by 7 bases and J by 0 bases, with 15 bases left in between. CDR3 DNA: TGTGCCAGCATTTACGGCCCGGAAGCTAACTATGGCTACACCTTC. Its translation: CASIYGPEANYGYTF.